This entry features one T cell receptor beta chain sequence. The table came from immunoSEQ multiplex PCR; TCRdb's copy has only in-frame clones and leaves some out. The top ten clones hold 15% to 20% of a sample with some 43,000 clones, around 81% of them seen once. The V and J ends lost 4 bases and 6 bases, in that order; junction bases with no gene match: 14. CDR1 is SGHAT, CDR2 FQNNGV, per germline. The CDR3 covers 16 residues. This entry belongs to a study of PD-L1 blockade in urothelial cancer. In the study overall: At some point between 2013 and 2015, patients got going on atezolizumab, taking 1,200 mg intravenously every 3 weeks.

The time point denotes: pretreatment peripheral blood. The chain carries TRBV11-2 and TRBJ1-2, with 7 bases lining up with TRBD1. This clonotype was obtained from a man in his sixties with urothelial cancer. The input for sequencing was PBMCs, taken around atezolizumab (anti-PD-L1) treatment. Here the CDR3 reads CASSSGAGGGADGYTF. The CDR3 nucleotides read TGTGCCAGCAGCTCAGGTGCGGGAGGGGGCGCGGATGGCTACACCTTC. The complete variable domain, with remaining parts taken from reference TRBV11-2 and TRBJ1-2, reads EAGVAQSPRYKIIEKRQSVAFWCNPISGHATLYWYQQILGQGPKLLIQFQNNGVVDDSQLPKDRFSAERLKGVDSTLKIQPAKLEDSAVYLCASSSGAGGGADGYTFGSGTRLTVV.